This T cell receptor beta chain is drawn from a study of CD8 T cells in Susac syndrome. With random hexamers, about 0.5 to 1 ug RNA was reverse transcribed. TCRdb recomputed calls from the immunoSEQ multiplex PCR reads with MiXCR, one row per CDR3 protein. The repertoire has roughly 80,000 distinct CDR3 sequences, 85% to 95% of them found once; the top ten carry 0.26%. CDR3 length equals 16 residues. Trimming took 1 base from V and 4 from J, leaving 12 bases between them. Per the germline V gene, CDR1 is KGHDR and CDR2 is SFDVKD. This receptor was identified in a human donor in good health. The chain employs TRBV24-1 and TRBJ2-2, with a tentative D call TRBD2 (7 bases). Sequenced material: CD8+ T cells from PBMCs. The DNA for the CDR3 is TGTGCCACCAGTGATTTCCGGGGGGCGACCACCGGGGAGCTGTTTTTT. Translated: CATSDFRGATTGELFF.